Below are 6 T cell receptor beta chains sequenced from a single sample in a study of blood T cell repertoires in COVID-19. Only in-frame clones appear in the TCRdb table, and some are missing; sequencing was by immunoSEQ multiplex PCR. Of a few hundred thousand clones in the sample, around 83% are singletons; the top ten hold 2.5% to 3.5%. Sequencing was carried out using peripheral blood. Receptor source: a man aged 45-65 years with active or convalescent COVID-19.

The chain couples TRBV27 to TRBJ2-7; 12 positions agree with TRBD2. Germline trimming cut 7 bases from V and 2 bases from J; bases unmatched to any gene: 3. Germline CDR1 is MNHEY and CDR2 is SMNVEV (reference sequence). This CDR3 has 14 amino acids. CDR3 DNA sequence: TGTGCCAGCACCGGACTAGCGGGGACCTACGAGCAGTACTTC. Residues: CASTGLAGTYEQYF.

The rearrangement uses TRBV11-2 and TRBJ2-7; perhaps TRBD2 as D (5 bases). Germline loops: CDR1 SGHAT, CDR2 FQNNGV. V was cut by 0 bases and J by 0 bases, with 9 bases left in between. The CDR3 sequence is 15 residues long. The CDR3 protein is CASSLEGSASYEQYF. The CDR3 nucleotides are TGTGCCAGCAGCTTAGAGGGGAGCGCCTCCTACGAGCAGTACTTC.

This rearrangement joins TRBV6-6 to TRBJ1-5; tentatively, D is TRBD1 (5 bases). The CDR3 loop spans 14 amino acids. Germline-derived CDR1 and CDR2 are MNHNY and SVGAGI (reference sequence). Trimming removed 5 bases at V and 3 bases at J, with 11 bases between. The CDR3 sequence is CASSPGANNQPQHF. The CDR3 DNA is TGTGCCAGCAGTCCTGGGGCGAACAATCAGCCCCAGCATTTT.

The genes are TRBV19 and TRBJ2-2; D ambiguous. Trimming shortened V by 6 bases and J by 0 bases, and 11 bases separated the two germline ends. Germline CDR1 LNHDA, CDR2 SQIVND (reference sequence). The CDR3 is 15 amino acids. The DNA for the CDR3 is TGTGCCAGTAGCACACAAATAACGAACACCGGGGAGCTGTTTTTT. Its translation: CASSTQITNTGELFF.

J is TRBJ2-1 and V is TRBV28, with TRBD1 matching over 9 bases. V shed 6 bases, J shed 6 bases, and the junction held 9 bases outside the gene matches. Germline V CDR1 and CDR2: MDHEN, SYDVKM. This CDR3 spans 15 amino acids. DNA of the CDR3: TGTGCCAGCAGCGTACCGGGACAGGGATCCAATGAGCAGTTCTTC. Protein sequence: CASSVPGQGSNEQFF.

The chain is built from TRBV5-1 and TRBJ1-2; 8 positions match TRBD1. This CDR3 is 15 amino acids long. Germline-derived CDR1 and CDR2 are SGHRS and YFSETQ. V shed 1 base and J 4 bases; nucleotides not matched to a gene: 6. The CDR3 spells CASSLRQGNSYGYTF. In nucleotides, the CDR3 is TGCGCCAGCAGCTTGCGACAGGGGAACTCCTATGGCTACACCTTC.